The next 10 T cell receptor beta chains were all read from a single sample in a study of cytomegalovirus exposure and HLA in healthy donors. Both 60 Vbeta primers and 13 Jbeta primers went into the PCR. Clones were read by immunoSEQ multiplex PCR, and TCRdb kept only the in-frame ones, dropping some. Here the sample spans roughly 160,000 clones, 80% being singletons. The sample comprised PBMCs. The receptors originated from a woman aged 50 to 60 in good health and CMV-seropositive.

The chain has TRBV2 and TRBJ1-1; D unresolved. Germline CDR1 SNHLY, CDR2 FYNNEI. V was cut by 8 bases and J by 11 bases, with 15 bases left in between. The CDR3 spans 11 residues. The CDR3 spells CASLSPRRAFF. In DNA form, the CDR3 reads TGTGCCAGCCTCTCCCCCCGGAGGGCTTTCTTT.

This sequence joins TRBV7-6 and TRBJ2-5; D is perhaps TRBD2 (5 bases). TRBJ2-7 matches the DNA end more closely, so the J call is doubtful. Germline CDR1 reads SGHVS; CDR2 reads FNYEAQ. The CDR3 is 15 residues long. The CDR3 loop is CASSLAARDSYEQYF. The CDR3 DNA follows: TGTGCCAGCAGCTTAGCGGCACGGGACTCCTACGAGCAGTACTTC.

This clone was observed a single time. The chain carries TRBV27 and TRBJ2-7; tentative D call: TRBD1 (6 bases). CDR1 MNHEY and CDR2 SMNVEV come from the germline V gene (reference sequence). This CDR3 has 15 residues. Trimming removed 4 bases at V and 2 bases at J, with 15 bases between. CDR3 DNA sequence: TGTGCCAGCAGTTCAGACGGACAGACAACCTACGAGCAGTACTTC. This codes for CASSSDGQTTYEQYF.

The chain recombines TRBV11-2 with TRBJ1-1, with D unresolved. The V end was cut by 1 base, the J end by 2 bases, with 5 bases between. Germline V gene sequence: CDR1 SGHAT, CDR2 FQNNGV. CDR3 length: 13 amino acids. CDR3 nucleotide sequence: TGTGCCAGCAGCTTAGTAGCCAACACTGAAGCTTTCTTT. Protein sequence: CASSLVANTEAFF.

This clone was counted a single time. J is TRBJ2-7 and V is TRBV28, with 8 bases matching TRBD1. The CDR3 length is 15 residues. Germline loops: CDR1 MDHEN, CDR2 SYDVKM. The junction had 8 bases not matched to a gene; V was cut back by 7 bases and J by 0 bases. The CDR3 DNA sequence: TGTGCCAGCAAAGGCGCCCAGGGGGCCTCCTACGAGCAGTACTTC. Its protein is CASKGAQGASYEQYF.

The genes are TRBV5-1 and TRBJ1-2; D ambiguous. Trimming removed 0 bases from V and 2 bases from J, with 8 bases in between. In germline, CDR1 is SGHRS, CDR2 YFSETQ. The CDR3 has 14 residues. For the CDR3, the DNA is TGCGCCAGCAGCTTGGATCCGGGGAACTATGGCTACACCTTC. Translating gives CASSLDPGNYGYTF.

This sequence joins TRBV6-1 and TRBJ2-2; D is unclear. Germline loops: CDR1 MNHNS, CDR2 SASEGT. CDR3 length: 13 amino acids. The germline V and J ends were trimmed by 5 bases and 6 bases, with 10 bases remaining between them. The CDR3 DNA sequence: TGTGCCAGCAGTCACCAGATGGCCGGGGAGCTGTTTTTT. Amino acid sequence: CASSHQMAGELFF.

The genes are TRBV29-1 and TRBJ2-7; no definite D call. The V gene lost 4 bases and the J gene lost 4 bases, with 8 bases spanning the gap. CDR1 is SQVTM, CDR2 ANQGSEA, per germline. The CDR3 is made up of 11 amino acids. CDR3 sequence: CSVVSPYEQYF. The CDR3 DNA reads as TGCAGCGTTGTGTCCCCGTACGAGCAGTACTTC.

The chain joins TRBV7-2 to TRBJ2-7; maybe TRBD2 (6 bases). The V and J ends lost 2 bases and 6 bases respectively, with 11 bases between them. This CDR3 has 13 residues. Germline V gives CDR1 SGHTA, CDR2 FQGNSA. The CDR3 reads CASSLWDGGEQYF. CDR3 nucleotide sequence: TGTGCCAGCAGCTTATGGGACGGGGGCGAGCAGTACTTC.

V usage is TRBV29-1 and J usage is TRBJ2-4, with D possibly being TRBD2 (5 bases). V dropped 3 bases and J dropped 1 base, with 10 bases sitting between them. Germline assignment: CDR1 SQVTM and CDR2 ANQGSEA. CDR3 length: 14 residues. CDR3: CSVEAPGAKNIQYF. The CDR3 DNA sequence: TGCAGCGTTGAGGCCCCGGGGGCCAAAAACATTCAGTACTTC. The whole variable domain, remainder taken from reference TRBV29-1 and TRBJ2-4, is SAVISQKPSRDICQRGTSLTIQCQVDSQVTMMFWYRQQPGQSLTLIATANQGSEATYESGFVIDKFPISRPNLTFSTLTVSNMSPEDSSIYLCSVEAPGAKNIQYFGAGTRLSVL.